The clone carrying this T cell receptor (beta chain) came up once. The entry originates in a study of control samples from healthy donors and cancer patients. The repertoire was sequenced with immunoSEQ multiplex PCR; TCRdb's copy has only in-frame clones and lacks some. The table lists 200,000 or so clones, roughly 94% of them singletons, with roughly 1.6% in the top ten. The V gene end was trimmed by 9 bases and the J gene end by 4 bases; junction bases not matched to a gene: 9. Germline CDR1 MDHEN, CDR2 SYDVKM. This CDR3 is built from 14 residues. V gene TRBV28 combines with J gene TRBJ1-2, with 9 positions matching TRBD1. This TCR was recovered from a man aged 50-59 years in good health. Sequenced material: blood. CDR3 sequence (DNA): TGTGCCAGTCACTCACCGGGACAGGGCTATGGCTACACCTTC. Residues: CASHSPGQGYGYTF.